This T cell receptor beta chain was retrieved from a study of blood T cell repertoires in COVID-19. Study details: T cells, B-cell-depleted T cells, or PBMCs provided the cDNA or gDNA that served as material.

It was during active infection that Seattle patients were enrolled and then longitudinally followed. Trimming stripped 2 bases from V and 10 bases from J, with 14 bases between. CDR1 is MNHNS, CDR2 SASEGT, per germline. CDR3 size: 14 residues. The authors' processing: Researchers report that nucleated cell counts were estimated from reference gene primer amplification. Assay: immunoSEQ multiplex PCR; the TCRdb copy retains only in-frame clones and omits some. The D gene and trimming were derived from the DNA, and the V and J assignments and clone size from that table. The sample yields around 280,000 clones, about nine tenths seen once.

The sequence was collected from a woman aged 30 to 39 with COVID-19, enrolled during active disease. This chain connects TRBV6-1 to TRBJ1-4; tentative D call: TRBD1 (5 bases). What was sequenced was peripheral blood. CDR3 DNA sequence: TGTGCCAGCAGTGAACGGGGGGGTGGAGGAAAACTGTTTTTT. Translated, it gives CASSERGGGGKLFF.